The 15 T cell receptor beta chains reported below all come from one sample, sequenced in a study of T cells in Graves' hyperthyroidism and ophthalmopathy. Researchers took RNA transcripts and amplified the TCR beta CDR3 regions from them. During a first-round RT-PCR of the TCR CDR3, the HTBI primer set was used. TCRdb reprocessed the multiplex PCR reads with MiXCR, giving one entry per CDR3 protein. The sample lists fewer than 200,000 distinct CDR3 sequences; about a tenth were seen once. Sequencing was carried out using blood. The receptors were sampled from a woman aged 18 to 35 with Graves' hyperthyroidism that later progressed to Graves' ophthalmopathy.

This clonotype was observed many times. V and J are TRBV20-1 and TRBJ1-2, with 7 positions matching TRBD1. CDR3 length: 12 residues. V dropped 5 bases and J dropped 2; count of bases not matched to a gene: 2. Germline CDR1 and CDR2: DFQATT and SNEGSKA (reference sequence). The CDR3 nucleotides read TGCAGTGCTGGGACAGCCAACTATGGCTACACCTTC. Protein sequence: CSAGTANYGYTF.

The rearrangement links TRBV2 to TRBJ2-7, with 10 bases fitting TRBD1. This CDR3 has 14 amino acids. V gave up 2 bases and J gave up 6 bases; unmatched junction bases: 4. Germline values: CDR1 SNHLY, CDR2 FYNNEI. CDR3 residues: CASSEQTGGGEQYF. The CDR3 DNA is TGTGCCAGCAGTGAACAGACAGGGGGCGGCGAGCAGTACTTC.

This clonotype appeared many times. The V gene is TRBV27, the J gene TRBJ2-1; TRBD2 might be the D (6 bases). The CDR3 covers 16 residues. The V end was cut by 6 bases, the J end by 5 bases, with 20 bases between. Germline V gene lookup returns CDR1 MNHEY and CDR2 SMNVEV (reference sequence). This chain's CDR3 is CASREEHVGGNNEQFF. For the CDR3, the DNA is TGTGCCAGCAGAGAGGAACATGTTGGGGGGAACAATGAGCAGTTCTTC.

This clonotype turned up a few times. This chain connects TRBV7-9 to TRBJ1-5; D is unresolved. CDR3 size: 11 residues. Trimming left V 3 bases short and J 6 bases short, with 3 bases between. Germline V gene data show CDR1 as SEHNR and CDR2 as FQNEAQ (reference sequence). The CDR3 protein is CASSFAQPQHF. For the CDR3, the DNA is TGTGCCAGCAGCTTTGCTCAGCCCCAGCATTTT.

This clonotype was detected ten times or more. The chain joins TRBV5-1 to TRBJ1-4; a weak D match, TRBD1 (5 bases). The CDR3 extends over 15 amino acids. Trimming removed 0 bases from V and 5 bases from J, with 11 bases in between. Germline V CDR1 and CDR2: SGHRS, YFSETQ. CDR3 nucleotides: TGCGCCAGCAGCTTGGTGATCCCAGGGAATGAAAAACTGTTTTTT. Translation: CASSLVIPGNEKLFF.

At least ten counts were recorded for this clonotype. V and J are TRBV20-1 and TRBJ2-7; tentative D call: TRBD2 (6 bases). The V and J ends lost 3 bases and 1 base respectively, with 13 bases between them. The CDR3 covers 14 residues. Per the germline V gene, CDR1 is DFQATT and CDR2 is SNEGSKA (reference sequence). In DNA form, the CDR3 reads TGCAGTGCTAGGGGACTGACCATTTCCTACGAGCAGTACTTC. Translating it yields CSARGLTISYEQYF.

Details on this clonotype: This may stem from a read error, because a much larger clone lies one nucleotide away. CDR3 sequence: CASSSGTGVYGQYF. The CDR3 coding sequence is TGTGCCAGCAGTTCCGGGACAGGGGTGTACGGGCAGTACTTC. The V and J genes are TRBV2 and TRBJ2-7; TRBD1 aligns across 10 bases. This CDR3 is 14 amino acids long. Germline values: CDR1 SNHLY, CDR2 FYNNEI.

This sequence joins TRBV4-2 and TRBJ2-6; 8 positions agree with TRBD1. V lost 4 bases to trimming and J lost 4 bases; unmatched junction nucleotides: 6. CDR1 is LGHNA, CDR2 YNFKEQ, per germline. The CDR3 contains 16 residues. The CDR3, as DNA: TGTGCCAGCAGCCCTTTGACAGGGGAAGGGGCCAACGTCCTGACTTTC. Translating it yields CASSPLTGEGANVLTF.

The rearrangement links TRBV18 to TRBJ1-1, with 7 bases aligning to TRBD1. Trimming at V came to 1 base and at J to 1 base, leaving 18 bases not matched to a gene. This CDR3 region has 20 residues. Germline V gene data show CDR1 as KGHSH and CDR2 as LQKENI. This CDR3 reads CASSPRNARTGARGNTEAFF. CDR3 in DNA: TGTGCCAGCTCACCACGGAACGCGCGTACAGGGGCGAGGGGGAACACTGAAGCTTTCTTT. Using reference TRBV18 and TRBJ1-1 for the parts outside the CDR3, the full variable domain is NAGVMQNPRHLVRRRGQEARLRCSPMKGHSHVYWYRQLPEEGLKFMVYLQKENIIDESGMPKERFSAEFPKEGPSILRIQQVVRGDSAAYFCASSPRNARTGARGNTEAFFGQGTRLTVV.

This clonotype was detected ten times or more. V gene TRBV12-3 or TRBV12-4 combines with J gene TRBJ1-1, with D unresolved. The CDR3 extends over 14 amino acids. V gave up 3 bases and J gave up 3 bases, with 11 bases separating them. The DNA of the CDR3 is TGTGCCAGCAGTTTTTTGAGGTCGGACACTGAAGCTTTCTTT. Translated: CASSFLRSDTEAFF.

This clonotype was seen a few times. The J gene is TRBJ1-2, the V gene TRBV20-1; no firm D call. In germline, CDR1 is DFQATT, CDR2 SNEGSKA (reference sequence). Between the trimmed V and J ends, which lost 6 bases and 5 bases, there was a span of 22 bases. The CDR3 has 15 residues. CDR3 region: CSALPSLLGEYGYTF. The DNA for the CDR3 is TGCAGTGCCCTACCGTCCCTCCTTGGAGAGTATGGCTACACCTTC.

This clonotype has just a few counts. The chain employs TRBV9 and TRBJ2-5, with D hard to call. V lost 0 bases to trimming and J lost 1 base, with 28 bases between them. The CDR3 totals 21 residues. The germline CDR1 and CDR2 sequences are SGDLS and YYNGEE. The CDR3 is CASSVATIGRRARRIQETQYF. The CDR3 DNA is TGTGCCAGCAGCGTAGCTACTATTGGACGGCGTGCCCGAAGAATCCAAGAGACCCAGTACTTC.

This clonotype was seen repeatedly, ten times or more. The chain couples TRBV3-1 to TRBJ2-2; D remains unclear. This CDR3 is 14 amino acids long. Trimming took 2 bases from V and 4 from J, leaving 8 bases between them. CDR1 is LGHDT, CDR2 YNNKEL, per germline (reference sequence). DNA of the CDR3: TGTGCCAGCAGCCAAAAGGGTGGCACCGGGGAGCTGTTTTTT. Encoded protein: CASSQKGGTGELFF.

This CDR3 reads CASSPRQGARNTEAFF. Here the CDR3 DNA reads TGCGCCAGCAGCCCCAGACAGGGGGCGCGGAACACTGAAGCTTTCTTT. The chain employs TRBV5-1 and TRBJ1-1; 10 nucleotides align to TRBD1. Trimming removed 4 bases from V and 1 base from J; junction bases left unmatched: 7. CDR3 length: 16 amino acids. The germline V gene has CDR1 SGHRS and CDR2 YFSETQ.

Ten or more counts support this clonotype. This rearrangement joins TRBV11-2 to TRBJ2-1; 10 nucleotides line up with TRBD2. This CDR3 region has 17 residues. Germline V gene sequence: CDR1 SGHAT, CDR2 FQNNGV. With 4 bases clipped from V and 1 base from J, the junction kept 7 bases outside the gene matches. The CDR3 protein is CASSSALAGESYNEQFF. CDR3 bases: TGTGCCAGCAGCTCCGCCCTAGCGGGAGAGTCCTACAATGAGCAGTTCTTC. Variable domain in full (rest from reference TRBV11-2 and TRBJ2-1): EAGVAQSPRYKIIEKRQSVAFWCNPISGHATLYWYQQILGQGPKLLIQFQNNGVVDDSQLPKDRFSAERLKGVDSTLKIQPAKLEDSAVYLCASSSALAGESYNEQFFGPGTRLTVL.